This is a list of T cell receptor beta chains from one sample in a study of tumor-infiltrating lymphocytes in primary liver carcinoma. MiXCR, run by TCRdb on the multiplex PCR reads, gives a single entry per CDR3 protein. The sample contains about 99,000 distinct CDR3 sequences, 55% to 75% of which appear only once. The sample consisted of liver tumor tissue from sampling region 5. The source is a woman aged 60-75 years with primary liver carcinoma and hepatitis B virus infection. The CDR3 runs from the conserved cysteine through the conserved F or W. D genes are given only for firm matches.

>TRBD2|TRBJ2-7|TRBV5-1
CASSLDGTAGFYEQYF
>.|TRBJ1-2|TRBV6-5
CASSYFPDYGYIF
>.|TRBJ2-3|TRBV5-1
CASSLGTHTDTQYF
>.|TRBJ2-1|TRBV12-3/TRBV12-4
CTSSQTTTSVVLQQFF
>.|TRBJ2-5|TRBV7-9
CASSLGGLRSQETQYF
>.|TRBJ2-7|TRBV11-2
CANSLASGEYEQYF
>.|TRBJ1-4|TRBV6-6
CASSYGGYTNEKLFF
>.|TRBJ1-1|TRBV28
CASSYVGGRGEPFF
>.|TRBJ2-3|TRBV29-1
CSVVTDTQYF
>TRBD1|TRBJ2-2|TRBV11-3
CASSLDSIGTGVSNTGELFF
>.|TRBJ2-6|TRBV4-1
CASSQEGVGSGANVLNF
>.|TRBJ2-3|TRBV29-1
CNVDGPKGIDTQYF
>TRBD1|TRBJ2-1|TRBV6-5
CPSSYQKTGTYNEQFF
>.|TRBJ1-2|TRBV15
CATSRDPSNPVGYTF
>TRBD1|TRBJ2-7|TRBV11-2
CASGHRDSPYEQCF
>TRBD1|TRBJ2-4|TRBV11-2
CVSSLEGRGQGGNIQYF
>.|TRBJ2-7|TRBV18
CASSTSSGTNEQYF